This T cell receptor beta chain came from a study of T cell changes during pregnancy in multiple sclerosis. Assay: immunoSEQ multiplex PCR; the TCRdb copy retains only in-frame clones and omits some. The sample has 65,000 to 75,000 clones; roughly 92% are singletons. The CDR3 totals 12 residues. Germline values: CDR1 LNHDA, CDR2 SQIVND (reference sequence). V lost 7 bases, J lost 5 bases, and 11 bases lay in between. The receptor comes from a female donor in good health, enrolled as a control in a pregnancy study. The chain is built from TRBV19 and TRBJ2-5; D remains ambiguous. Here the sequenced sample was peripheral blood, taken after pregnancy. CDR3 coding DNA: TGTGCCAGTAACGGTCCCCGGGAGACCCAGTACTTC. It codes for CASNGPRETQYF.